This entry is about one T cell receptor beta chain. Its specificity is not known. This CDR3 has 14 residues. The V and J ends lost 1 base and 5 bases respectively, with 11 bases between them. Germline loops: CDR1 MGHRA, CDR2 YSYEKL. These data belong to a study of T-cell memory formation after mild COVID-19. Study details: Across donors, TCR clusters were largely donor specific.

Study observations and caveats: CM and EM subsets held most contracting CD4+ clones; EMRA held CD8+ ones.

TCRdb fed the 5' RACE reads into MiXCR, producing one record per CDR3 protein. The sample has 550,000 to 600,000 distinct CDR3 sequences, about 20% seen once; the top ten hold roughly 9.1%. This receptor was obtained from an adult woman who had mild COVID-19 (a few samples of this study predate the infection). Cell type and time point are not known. This rearrangement joins TRBV4-1 to TRBJ2-5, with D unclear. Source material: PBMCs or a T cell subset sorted from them (not recorded which). The CDR3 nucleotides read TGCGCCAGCAGCCAAGTCCTCCCCAGGGAGACCCAGTACTTC. This gives the protein CASSQVLPRETQYF.